This T cell receptor (beta chain) derives from a study of Graves' ophthalmopathy and Graves' hyperthyroidism. J was trimmed by 4 bases and V by 10 bases; bases with no gene match: 6. This CDR3 has 12 residues. CDR1 and CDR2 (germline): SGHTA, FQGNSA. Amplification of the TCR beta CDR3 regions used RNA transcripts (as template). The library came from an HTBI-primed first-round RT-PCR and a second-round multiplex PCR. TCRdb itself ran the multiplex PCR reads through MiXCR, one entry per CDR3 protein. The sample yields about 210,000 distinct CDR3 sequences, 25% to 35% seen once. Exclusion applied to patients with other autoimmune diseases, uncontrolled infections, pregnancy or lactation.

The source is a man aged 45-65 years with Graves' ophthalmopathy. V usage is TRBV7-2 and J usage is TRBJ2-7; TRBD2 aligns across 8 bases. Sequenced material: peripheral blood. Here the CDR3 DNA reads TGTGCCACGGGGGGGAGCCTTTACGAGCAGTACTTC. Its translation is CATGGSLYEQYF.